A selection of T cell receptor beta chains follows, all from one sample in a study of blood T cell repertoires in COVID-19. Clones were sequenced by immunoSEQ multiplex PCR, and TCRdb holds only the in-frame ones, with some missing. This table holds roughly 190,000 clones, 70% to 90% found once. Sequencing used peripheral blood. These receptor sequences come from a man between 35 and 55 years old with active or convalescent COVID-19. Both conserved end residues are part of each CDR3. The D gene is left open where the match is weak. Size is omitted from some rows. Given values are once, few, many or a class for expanded clones.

size	J	D	V	CDR3	DNA
NA	TRBJ2-7	NA	TRBV9	CASSALAEPSYEQYF	TGTGCCAGCAGCGCCTTAGCGGAGCCTTCCTACGAGCAGTACTTC
NA	TRBJ1-4	NA	TRBV4-2	CASSQDLIRFNEKLFF	TGTGCCAGCAGCCAAGATCTTATACGGTTTAATGAAAAACTGTTTTTT
NA	TRBJ1-6	NA	TRBV5-4	CASSLGGGDPNSPLHF	TGTGCCAGCAGCCTGGGGGGAGGGGACCCTAATTCACCCCTCCACTTT
NA	TRBJ2-3	TRBD2	TRBV28	CASSLIAGGGHAF	TGTGCCAGCAGTTTAATAGCGGGGGGCGGCCACGCCTTT
few	TRBJ2-1	TRBD1	TRBV12-5	CASGLGDRGIEQFF	TGTGCTAGTGGTTTGGGCGACAGGGGGATTGAGCAGTTCTTC
NA	TRBJ1-3	NA	TRBV21-1	CASSKGQIGNTIYF	TGTGCCAGCAGCAAAGGACAGATTGGAAACACCATATATTTT
NA	TRBJ1-1	TRBD1	TRBV27	CASSFRRDRDNTEAFF	TGTGCCAGCAGTTTTCGTAGGGACAGGGATAACACTGAAGCTTTCTTT
NA	TRBJ2-1	TRBD2	TRBV2	CASMFRTSGSVEQFF	TGTGCCAGCATGTTCCGGACTAGCGGGAGCGTTGAGCAGTTCTTC
once	TRBJ2-7	NA	TRBV18	CASSPHENYEQYF	TGTGCCAGCTCACCACATGAGAATTACGAGCAGTACTTC
NA	TRBJ2-1	NA	TRBV3-1/TRBV3-2	CASSHRGRWFF	TGTGCCAGCAGCCACCGGGGTAGGTGGTTCTTC
NA	TRBJ2-2	NA	TRBV27	CASRSQGNTGELFF	TGTGCCAGCAGATCACAGGGGAACACCGGGGAGCTGTTTTTT
few	TRBJ1-2	NA	TRBV6-5	CASSTGHSNYGYTF	TGTGCCAGCAGTACGGGACACTCTAACTATGGCTACACCTTC
NA	TRBJ1-2	NA	TRBV4-1	CASSQTTGNYGYTF	TGCGCCAGCAGCCAAACCACAGGGAACTATGGCTACACCTTC
NA	TRBJ2-3	TRBD2	TRBV28	CASSLTSGTTDTQYF	TGTGCCAGCAGTTTGACTAGCGGAACCACAGATACGCAGTATTTT
NA	TRBJ2-5	TRBD2	TRBV5-1	CASSQGLAGDETQYF	TGCGCCAGCAGCCAGGGACTAGCGGGAGATGAGACCCAGTACTTC
NA	TRBJ2-7	TRBD2	TRBV11-2	CASSLELAGGPYEQYF	TGTGCCAGCAGCTTAGAACTAGCGGGAGGTCCCTACGAGCAGTACTTC
NA	TRBJ1-4	TRBD1	TRBV28	CASSPRPGQGIRLFF	TGTGCCAGCAGCCCAAGGCCCGGACAGGGAATAAGGCTGTTTTTT
NA	TRBJ2-7	TRBD1	TRBV4-1	CASSHHQGADSYEQYF	TGCGCCAGCAGCCATCATCAGGGGGCGGACTCCTACGAGCAGTACTTC
NA	TRBJ2-1	TRBD1	TRBV12-5	CASGLARDSNEQFF	TGTGCTAGTGGTTTGGCCAGGGACAGCAATGAGCAGTTCTTC
NA	TRBJ1-2	NA	TRBV7-9	CASSDRTDYGYTF	TGTGCCAGCAGCGACAGGACAGACTATGGCTACACCTTC
NA	TRBJ2-1	TRBD1	TRBV6-5	CASRNRGVNEQFF	TGTGCCAGCCGTAACAGGGGCGTCAATGAGCAGTTCTTC
NA	TRBJ1-2	TRBD1	TRBV28	CASSTDRGRYGYTF	TGTGCCAGCAGCACGGACAGGGGGAGATATGGCTACACCTTC
NA	TRBJ2-5	NA	TRBV15	CATSRDPGVQETQYF	TGTGCCACCAGCAGAGATCCCGGGGTCCAAGAGACCCAGTACTTC